This passage covers 23 T cell receptor beta chains from one sample sequenced in a study of T cell repertoires in cytomegalovirus infection. Their recognized antigens are unknown. A single record per CDR3 protein comes from TCRdb applying MiXCR to the reads. Found here are hundreds of thousands of distinct CDR3 sequences, over 25% of them singletons; the top ten hold approximately 13%. Sequences were derived from cultured CD8+ T cells from PBMCs, sampled from culture after CMV antigen stimulation. Receptors were obtained from a human donor in good health (CMV status not recorded). Some clones in this sample may be carry-over from other donors' samples.

V gene TRBV6-5 combines with J gene TRBJ1-6, with D perhaps matching TRBD1 (6 bases). V was pared by 3 bases and J by 9 bases, with 12 bases between. Germline CDR1 reads MNHEY; CDR2 reads SVGAGI. The length of the CDR3 is 14 residues. This CDR3 reads CASSYGDTGSPLHF. The CDR3 DNA is TGTGCCAGCAGTTATGGGGACACCGGTTCACCCCTCCACTTT.

Points on this clonotype: It may be a read error: a sequence one base away is much more abundant. The chain couples TRBV7-6 to TRBJ2-2; no clear D gene. V was clipped by 10 bases and J by 5 bases, with 14 bases between them. From germline, CDR1 is SGHVS and CDR2 FNYEAQ. The CDR3 spans 13 residues. CDR3 DNA sequence: TGTGCCAACTTCCTTGGGCAGACCGGGGAGCTGTTTTTT. Its protein product is CANFLGQTGELFF.

The CDR3, as DNA: TGTGCCAGCAGTTTACTTCCCCGAGGGAGCGGGGGGGCTTACAATGAGCAGTTCTTC. As protein: CASSLLPRGSGGAYNEQFF. The rearrangement joins TRBV28 to TRBJ2-1, with 10 nucleotides matching TRBD2. Germline V lookup: CDR1 MDHEN, CDR2 SYDVKM. Trimming at V came to 2 bases and at J to 4 bases, leaving 14 bases not matched to a gene. The length of the CDR3 is 19 residues. The full variable domain, completed using reference TRBV28 and TRBJ2-1, is DVKVTQSSRYLVKRTGEKVFLECVQDMDHENMFWYRQDPGLGLRLIYFSYDVKMKEKGDIPEGYSVSREKKERFSLILESASTNQTSMYLCASSLLPRGSGGAYNEQFFGPGTRLTVL.

This clonotype was seen only a few times. The V and J genes are TRBV20-1 and TRBJ2-7; D possibly matches TRBD1 or TRBD2 (5 bases each). CDR1 DFQATT and CDR2 SNEGSKA come from the germline V gene (reference sequence). The V gene lost 7 bases and the J gene lost 0 bases, with 13 bases spanning the gap. CDR3 length: 13 residues. The CDR3 is CSVSPGTSYEQYF. As DNA, the CDR3 is TGCAGTGTTTCTCCCGGGACCTCCTACGAGCAGTACTTC.

This clonotype was seen a few times. The J gene is TRBJ1-2, the V gene TRBV12-3 or TRBV12-4; tentatively, D is TRBD1 (5 bases). CDR3 size: 14 residues. The germline V and J ends were trimmed by 3 bases and 4 bases, with 12 bases remaining between them. The CDR3 bases are TGTGCCAGCAGTTTTGCGGGGGGAGGCTATGGCTACACCTTC. Encoded protein: CASSFAGGGYGYTF.

This clonotype was observed many times. The chain links TRBV7-8 to TRBJ1-5, with no clear D. The CDR3 has 13 residues. V was pared by 0 bases and J by 9 bases, with 9 bases between. Per the germline V gene, CDR1 is SGHVS and CDR2 is FQNEAQ. CDR3 nucleotide sequence: TGTGCCAGCAGCTTAGCGCCCACACGGCCCCAGCATTTT. Residues: CASSLAPTRPQHF.

The gene calls are TRBV28 and TRBJ1-4; D gene uncertain. Germline V gene sequence: CDR1 MDHEN, CDR2 SYDVKM. Trimming pared 8 bases from V and 4 bases from J, leaving 17 bases between. The CDR3 is 15 residues long. The CDR3 DNA follows: TGTGCCAGCTCTTCGGCTGGGCCCGGTAATGAAAAACTGTTTTTT. This translates into CASSSAGPGNEKLFF.

This clonotype was found once. The genes are TRBV27 and TRBJ1-2; D may be TRBD1 (6 bases). The CDR3 consists of 15 residues. The germline V gene has CDR1 MNHEY and CDR2 SMNVEV (reference sequence). The V and J ends lost 2 bases and 8 bases respectively, with 18 bases between them. CDR3 nucleotide sequence: TGTGCCAGCAGTTTAGGGGCAGGGGAGGGGGAAGGCTACACCTTC. This translates into CASSLGAGEGEGYTF.

This chain joins TRBV6-2 or TRBV6-3 and TRBJ2-1; 8 bases map to TRBD2. The germline V gene has CDR1 MNHEY and CDR2 SVGEGT. V trimming: 8 bases; J trimming: 6 bases; junction bases outside the gene matches: 15. CDR3 size: 16 residues. CDR3: CASLRSGGNKFNEQFF. CDR3 sequence (DNA): TGTGCCAGCTTGAGGAGCGGGGGTAATAAATTCAATGAGCAGTTCTTC.

V is TRBV28 and J is TRBJ1-1, with 9 bases matching TRBD1. Germline CDR1 MDHEN, CDR2 SYDVKM. J gave up 3 bases and V 5 bases, and 7 bases lay outside the gene matches. This CDR3 contains 15 residues. As DNA, the CDR3 is TGTGCCAGCAGTCGGGGGACAGGGAGGGACACTGAAGCTTTCTTT. The encoded protein is CASSRGTGRDTEAFF.

A remark on this clonotype: A much larger clone lies a single base off, so this may be a read error. The chain employs TRBV7-8 and TRBJ2-5; D is perhaps TRBD2 (6 bases). Germline V gene data show CDR1 as SGHVS and CDR2 as FQNEAQ. The CDR3 sequence is 17 residues long. CDR3 region: CASSLPLAGRTQETQCF. CDR3 coding DNA: TGTGCCAGCAGCTTACCCCTCGCGGGGAGGACCCAAGAGACCCAGTGCTTC.

The rearrangement uses TRBV28 and TRBJ1-1, with a possible D match to TRBD1 (5 bases). V was pared by 9 bases and J by 1 base, with 24 bases between. The CDR3 covers 17 residues. CDR1 MDHEN and CDR2 SYDVKM come from the germline V gene. CDR3 protein: CASSYKLRADKNTEAFF. CDR3 nucleotides: TGTGCCAGTTCTTATAAGCTCCGGGCGGACAAGAACACTGAAGCTTTCTTT.

This clonotype appeared a few times. The chain has TRBV6-1 and TRBJ2-3, with no clear D. The CDR3 sequence is 14 residues long. Germline CDR1 and CDR2: MNHNS and SASEGT. V lost 6 bases, J lost 2 bases, and 12 bases lay in between. CDR3 region: CASSNGPYTDTQYF. The CDR3 DNA is TGTGCCAGCAGCAACGGACCCTACACAGATACGCAGTATTTT.

This clonotype was counted between two and nine times. The rearrangement joins TRBV7-9 to TRBJ2-3; 10 bases are a match to TRBD2. Per the germline V gene, CDR1 is SEHNR and CDR2 is FQNEAQ (reference sequence). J gave up 5 bases and V 1 base, and 6 bases lay outside the gene matches. The CDR3 length is 16 residues. The CDR3 region has the DNA TGTGCCAGCAGCTTAGAGAGCGGGGGGGCTGGAGATACGCAGTATTTT. Translated: CASSLESGGAGDTQYF. The variable domain in full, with the rest retrieved from reference TRBV7-9 and TRBJ2-3, is DTGVSQNPRHKITKRGQNVTFRCDPISEHNRLYWYRQTLGQGPEFLTYFQNEAQLEKSRLLSDRFSAERPKGSFSTLEIQRTEQGDSAMYLCASSLESGGAGDTQYFGPGTRLTVL.

The sample holds many counts of this clonotype. This chain connects TRBV27 to TRBJ2-1; 8 nucleotides match TRBD1. J lost 4 bases, V lost 5 bases, and 1 base had no gene match. CDR1 is MNHEY and CDR2 is SMNVEV in the germline V gene (reference sequence). The CDR3 contains 13 residues. CDR3 in amino acids: CASSDRGYNEQFF. The CDR3 region has the DNA TGTGCCAGCAGTGACAGGGGATACAATGAGCAGTTCTTC.

This clonotype was found once. One base away lies a much larger clone, so this may be a sequencing read error. The chain links TRBV7-6 to TRBJ1-2; D is undetermined. The CDR3 runs 16 residues. Germline values: CDR1 SGHVS, CDR2 FNYEAQ. CDR3 sequence: CDSSLDAHGPLYGYTF. CDR3 DNA: TGTGACAGCAGCTTAGACGCCCATGGACCCCTCTATGGCTACACCTTC.

The rearrangement joins TRBV13 to TRBJ1-1; weak D call: TRBD1 (5 bases). Germline assignment: CDR1 PRHDT and CDR2 FYEKMQ (reference sequence). CDR3 length: 18 residues. V lost 3 bases and J 1 base, leaving 21 bases between the germline ends. The CDR3 region has the DNA TGTGCCAGCAGCTTTAAAATGGTGGGGCTAACAGGGAACACTGAAGCTTTCTTT. It encodes CASSFKMVGLTGNTEAFF.

The V gene is TRBV27, the J gene TRBJ2-1; tentative D call: TRBD2 (5 bases). Germline V gene sequence: CDR1 MNHEY, CDR2 SMNVEV (reference sequence). The CDR3 is 12 amino acids. V dropped 7 bases and J dropped 10 bases, with 14 bases sitting between them. CDR3 region: CASTYLGGEQFF. The CDR3 DNA follows: TGTGCCAGCACTTACTTGGGCGGGGAGCAGTTCTTC.

This chain joins TRBV19 and TRBJ1-5, with D unresolved. Germline V gene data show CDR1 as LNHDA and CDR2 as SQIVND (reference sequence). V was clipped by 6 bases and J by 0 bases, with 21 bases between them. This CDR3 has 18 amino acids. The CDR3 here is CASSPLMTSPYSNQPQHF. CDR3 nucleotides: TGTGCCAGTAGCCCCCTAATGACAAGCCCGTATAGCAATCAGCCCCAGCATTTT.

This clonotype was recorded a few times. The chain recombines TRBV4-1 with TRBJ1-6; D is unclear. The CDR3 sequence is 16 residues long. Germline lookup yields CDR1 MGHRA and CDR2 YSYEKL. Deletions cut 0 bases from V and 0 bases from J, with 6 bases between. CDR3: CASSQDTSSYNSPLHF. As DNA, the CDR3 is TGCGCCAGCAGCCAAGATACAAGCTCCTATAATTCACCCCTCCACTTT.

J is TRBJ1-2 and V is TRBV2, with D perhaps matching TRBD1 (5 bases). Germline lookup yields CDR1 SNHLY and CDR2 FYNNEI. The CDR3 consists of 14 residues. V lost 3 bases to trimming and J lost 4 bases, with 12 bases between them. CDR3 sequence (DNA): TGTGCCAGCAGTGAGGACACGGTATTCTATGGCTACACCTTC. This sequence encodes CASSEDTVFYGYTF. Full variable domain (outside the CDR3, taken from reference TRBV2 and TRBJ1-2): EPEVTQTPSHQVTQMGQEVILRCVPISNHLYFYWYRQILGQKVEFLVSFYNNEISEKSEIFDDQFSVERPDGSNFTLKIRSTKLEDSAMYFCASSEDTVFYGYTFGSGTRLTVV.

This clonotype was seen repeatedly, ten times or more. The rearrangement uses TRBV7-8 and TRBJ1-1; D is perhaps TRBD1 (6 bases). The CDR3 sequence is 14 residues long. Trimming pared 0 bases from V and 4 bases from J, leaving 9 bases between. The V gene's germline CDR1 is SGHVS and CDR2 FQNEAQ. DNA of the CDR3: TGTGCCAGCAGCTTAGCAAGAGGGGGCACTGAAGCTTTCTTT. This translates into CASSLARGGTEAFF.

Remarks on this clonotype: Germline is not matched at one junction end, which may reflect a read error. V gene TRBV4-1 combines with J gene TRBJ1-1; possibly TRBD1 for D (5 bases). Germline CDR1 is MGHRA and CDR2 is YSYEKL. The CDR3 is 14 residues long. The CDR3 DNA reads as TGTGCCAGCAGCACCTCGTCAGGGAGAACTGAAGCTTTCTTT. Its translation: CASSTSSGRTEAFF.